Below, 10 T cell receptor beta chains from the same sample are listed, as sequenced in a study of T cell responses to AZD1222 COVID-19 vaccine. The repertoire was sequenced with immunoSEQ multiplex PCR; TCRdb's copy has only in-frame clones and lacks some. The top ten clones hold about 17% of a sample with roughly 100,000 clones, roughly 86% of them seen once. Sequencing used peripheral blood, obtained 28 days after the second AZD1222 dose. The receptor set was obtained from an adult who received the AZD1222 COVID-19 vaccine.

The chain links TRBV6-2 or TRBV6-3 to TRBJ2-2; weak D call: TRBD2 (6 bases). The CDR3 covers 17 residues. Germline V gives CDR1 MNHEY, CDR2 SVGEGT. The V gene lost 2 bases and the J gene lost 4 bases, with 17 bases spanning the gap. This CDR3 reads CASSYPFVAGSTGELFF. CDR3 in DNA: TGTGCCAGCAGTTACCCCTTCGTGGCGGGGAGCACCGGGGAGCTGTTTTTT.

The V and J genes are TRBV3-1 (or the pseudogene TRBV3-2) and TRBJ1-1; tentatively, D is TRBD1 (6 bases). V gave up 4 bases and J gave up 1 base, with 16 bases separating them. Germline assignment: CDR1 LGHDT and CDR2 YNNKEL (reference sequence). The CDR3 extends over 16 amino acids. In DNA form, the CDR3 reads TGTGCCAGCAGCCCCTCGGACAGCCCGGGGAACACTGAAGCTTTCTTT. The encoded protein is CASSPSDSPGNTEAFF.

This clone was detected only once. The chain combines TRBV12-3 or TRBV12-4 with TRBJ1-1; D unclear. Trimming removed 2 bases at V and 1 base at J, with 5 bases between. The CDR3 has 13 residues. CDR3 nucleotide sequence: TGTGCCAGCAGTTTATCCCAGAACACTGAAGCTTTCTTT. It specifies CASSLSQNTEAFF.

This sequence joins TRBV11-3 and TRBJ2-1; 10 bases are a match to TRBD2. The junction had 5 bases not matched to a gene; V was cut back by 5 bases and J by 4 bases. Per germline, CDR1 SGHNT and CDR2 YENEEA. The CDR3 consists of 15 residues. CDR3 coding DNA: TGTGCCAGCAGCCCTAGCGGGAGTCCGTACAATGAGCAGTTCTTC. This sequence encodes CASSPSGSPYNEQFF.

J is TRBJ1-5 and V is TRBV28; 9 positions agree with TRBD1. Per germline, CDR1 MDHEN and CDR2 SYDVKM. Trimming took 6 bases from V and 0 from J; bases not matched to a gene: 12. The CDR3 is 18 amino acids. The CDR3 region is CASRTGGALEDSNQPQHF. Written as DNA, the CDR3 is TGTGCCAGCAGAACAGGGGGCGCGTTGGAAGATAGCAATCAGCCCCAGCATTTT.

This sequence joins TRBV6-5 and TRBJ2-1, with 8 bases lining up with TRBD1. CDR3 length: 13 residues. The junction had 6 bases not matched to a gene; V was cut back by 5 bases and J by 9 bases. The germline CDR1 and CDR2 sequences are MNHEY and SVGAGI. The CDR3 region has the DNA TGTGCCAGCAGTCTACAAGACAGGGGTGAGCAGTTCTTC. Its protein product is CASSLQDRGEQFF.

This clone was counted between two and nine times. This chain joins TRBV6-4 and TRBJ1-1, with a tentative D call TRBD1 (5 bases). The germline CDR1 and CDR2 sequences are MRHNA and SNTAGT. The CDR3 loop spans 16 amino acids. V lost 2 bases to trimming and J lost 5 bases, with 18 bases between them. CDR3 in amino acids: CASSDTSRGIGTEAFF. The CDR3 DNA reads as TGTGCCAGCAGTGACACGTCCCGGGGCATTGGAACTGAAGCTTTCTTT.

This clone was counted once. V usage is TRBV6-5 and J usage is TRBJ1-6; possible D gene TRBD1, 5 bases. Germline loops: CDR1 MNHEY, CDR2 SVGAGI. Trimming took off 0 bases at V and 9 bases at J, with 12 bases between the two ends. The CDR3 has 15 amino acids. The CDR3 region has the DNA TGTGCCAGCAGTTACTCCTCGGGGCGCGGTTCACCCCTCCACTTT. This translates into CASSYSSGRGSPLHF.

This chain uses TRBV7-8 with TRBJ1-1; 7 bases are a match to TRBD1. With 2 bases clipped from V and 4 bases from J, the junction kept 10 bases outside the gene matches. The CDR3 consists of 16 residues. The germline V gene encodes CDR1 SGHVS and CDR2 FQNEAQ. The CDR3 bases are TGTGCCAGCAGCTTACGCCAAATAGGGGGCACCACTGAAGCTTTCTTT. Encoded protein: CASSLRQIGGTTEAFF.

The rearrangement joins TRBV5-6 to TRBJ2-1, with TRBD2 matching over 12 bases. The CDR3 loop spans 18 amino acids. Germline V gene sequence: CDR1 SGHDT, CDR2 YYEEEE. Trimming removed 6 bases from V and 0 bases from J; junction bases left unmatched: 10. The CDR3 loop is CASNPGLAGPSSYNEQFF. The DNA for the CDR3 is TGTGCCAGCAACCCGGGACTAGCGGGCCCTAGCTCCTACAATGAGCAGTTCTTC.